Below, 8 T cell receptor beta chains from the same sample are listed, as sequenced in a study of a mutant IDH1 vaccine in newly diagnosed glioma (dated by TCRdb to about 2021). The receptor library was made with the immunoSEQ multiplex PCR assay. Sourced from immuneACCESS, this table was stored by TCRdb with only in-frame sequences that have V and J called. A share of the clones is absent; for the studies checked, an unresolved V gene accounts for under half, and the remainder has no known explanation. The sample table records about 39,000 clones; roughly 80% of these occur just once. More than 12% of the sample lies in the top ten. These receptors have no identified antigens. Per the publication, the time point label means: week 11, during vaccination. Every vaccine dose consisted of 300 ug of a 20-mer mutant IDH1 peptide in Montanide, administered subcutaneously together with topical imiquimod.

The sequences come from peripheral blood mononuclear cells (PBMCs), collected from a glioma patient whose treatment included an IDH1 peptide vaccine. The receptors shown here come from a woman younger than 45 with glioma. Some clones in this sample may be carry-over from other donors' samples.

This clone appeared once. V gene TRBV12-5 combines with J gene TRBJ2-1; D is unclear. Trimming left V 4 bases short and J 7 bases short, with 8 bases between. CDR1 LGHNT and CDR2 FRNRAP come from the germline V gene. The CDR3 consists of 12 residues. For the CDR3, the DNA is TGTGCTAGTGGTTACCTAGGGAATGAGCAGTTCTTC. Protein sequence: CASGYLGNEQFF.

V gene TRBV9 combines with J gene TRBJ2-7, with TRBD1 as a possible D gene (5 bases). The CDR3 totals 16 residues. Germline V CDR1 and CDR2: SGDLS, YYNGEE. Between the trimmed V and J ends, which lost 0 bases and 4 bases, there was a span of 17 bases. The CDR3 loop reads CASSVGPQGQGYEQYF. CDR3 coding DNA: TGTGCCAGCAGCGTAGGTCCTCAGGGCCAAGGGTACGAGCAGTACTTC.

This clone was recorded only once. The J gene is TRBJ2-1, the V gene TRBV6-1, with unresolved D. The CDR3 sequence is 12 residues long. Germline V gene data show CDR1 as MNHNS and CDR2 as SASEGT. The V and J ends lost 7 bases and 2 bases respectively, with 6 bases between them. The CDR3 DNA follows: TGTGCCAGCACTCTGGCCTACAATGAGCAGTTCTTC. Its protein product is CASTLAYNEQFF.

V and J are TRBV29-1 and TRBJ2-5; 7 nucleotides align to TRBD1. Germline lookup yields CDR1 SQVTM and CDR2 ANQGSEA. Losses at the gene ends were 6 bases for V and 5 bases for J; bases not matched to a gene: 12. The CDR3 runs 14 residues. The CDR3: CSVSGQFLGETQYF. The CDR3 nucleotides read TGCAGCGTGTCGGGACAGTTTCTTGGTGAGACCCAGTACTTC.

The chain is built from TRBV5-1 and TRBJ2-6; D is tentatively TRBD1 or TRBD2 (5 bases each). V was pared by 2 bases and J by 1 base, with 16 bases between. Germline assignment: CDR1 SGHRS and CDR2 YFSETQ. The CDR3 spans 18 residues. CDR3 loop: CASSFFRGTNSGANVLTF. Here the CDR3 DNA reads TGCGCCAGCAGCTTCTTCCGGGGCACGAATTCTGGGGCCAACGTCCTGACTTTC.

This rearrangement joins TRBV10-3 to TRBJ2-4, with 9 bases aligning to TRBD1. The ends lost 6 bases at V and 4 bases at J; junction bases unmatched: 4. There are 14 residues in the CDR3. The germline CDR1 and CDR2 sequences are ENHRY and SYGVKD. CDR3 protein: CAISRQGEKNIQYF. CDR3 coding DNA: TGTGCCATCAGCCGACAGGGGGAAAAAAACATTCAGTACTTC.

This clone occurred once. The CDR3 nucleotides are TGTGCCAGCAGGTCCGGGGAGTACTACGAGCAGTACTTC. It codes for CASRSGEYYEQYF. The rearrangement joins TRBV5-4 to TRBJ2-7; TRBD2 might be the D (5 bases). This CDR3 comprises 13 residues. Germline CDR1 SGHNT, CDR2 YYREEE (reference sequence). V lost 5 bases to trimming and J lost 3 bases, with 12 bases between them.

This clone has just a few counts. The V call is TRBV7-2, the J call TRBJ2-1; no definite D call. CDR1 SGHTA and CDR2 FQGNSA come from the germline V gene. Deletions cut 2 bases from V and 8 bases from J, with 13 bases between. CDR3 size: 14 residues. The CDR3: CASSLSSNQDEQFF. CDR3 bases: TGTGCCAGCAGCTTAAGTTCTAATCAGGATGAGCAGTTCTTC.